This T cell receptor (beta chain) was observed in a study of T-cell memory formation after mild COVID-19. Findings and limits, study-wide: CM and EM subsets held most contracting CD4+ clones; EMRA held CD8+ ones.

This clonotype has more than one count but fewer than ten. What it recognizes is unknown. Germline V gene lookup returns CDR1 LGHNA and CDR2 YSLEER. The J segment lost 4 bases and the V segment lost 4 bases, leaving 11 bases of the junction unmatched. There are 16 residues in the CDR3. Each CDR3 protein gets one entry after TCRdb re-called the 5' RACE reads with MiXCR. The table records roughly 320,000 distinct CDR3 sequences, over 25% of them present only once. Sequencing was done on a sample of PBMCs or a T cell subset sorted from them (not recorded which). The receptor was isolated from an adult woman who had mild COVID-19 (a few samples of this study predate the infection). Cell type and time point are not known. The chain couples TRBV4-3 to TRBJ2-5; TRBD2 matches at 8 bases. DNA for the CDR3: TGCGCCAGCAGCCTCCGAAGCGGGAGCCCTGGAGAGACCCAGTACTTC. Protein product: CASSLRSGSPGETQYF.